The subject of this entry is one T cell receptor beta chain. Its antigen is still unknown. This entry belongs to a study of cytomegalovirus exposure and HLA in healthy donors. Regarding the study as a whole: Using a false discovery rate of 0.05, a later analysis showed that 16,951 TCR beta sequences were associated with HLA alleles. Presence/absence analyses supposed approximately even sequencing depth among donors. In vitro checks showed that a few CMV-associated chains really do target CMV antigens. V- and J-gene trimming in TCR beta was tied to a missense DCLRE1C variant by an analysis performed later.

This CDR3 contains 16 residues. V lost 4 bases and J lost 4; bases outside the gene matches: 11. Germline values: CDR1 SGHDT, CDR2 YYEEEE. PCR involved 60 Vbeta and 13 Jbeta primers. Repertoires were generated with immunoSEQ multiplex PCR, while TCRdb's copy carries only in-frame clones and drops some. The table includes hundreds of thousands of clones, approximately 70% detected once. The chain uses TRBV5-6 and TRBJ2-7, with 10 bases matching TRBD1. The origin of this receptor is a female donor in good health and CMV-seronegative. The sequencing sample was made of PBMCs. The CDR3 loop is CASSINSGTGVYEQYF. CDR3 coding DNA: TGTGCCAGCAGCATAAACTCCGGGACAGGGGTGTACGAGCAGTACTTC.